Listed below are T cell receptor beta chains from one sample, sequenced in a study of blood T cells in healthy people across ages. Each CDR3 protein gets one entry after TCRdb re-called the 5' RACE reads with MiXCR. The table has some 800,000 distinct CDR3 sequences, under 45% seen once. The material sequenced was blood. The receptors here all came from a man between 60 and 75 years old in good health. The CDR3 runs from the conserved cysteine through the conserved F or W. The order of the fields is D gene, V gene, J gene, clone size, CDR3 DNA, CDR3 protein. D genes are given only for firm matches. Rows give clone size only sometimes, using once, few, many, or a class for an expanded clone.

D gene: .
V gene: TRBV12-3/TRBV12-4
J gene: TRBJ1-3
clone size: .
CDR3 DNA: TGTGCCAGCAGCCCCGCGGGGGGGCTCTACGGAAACACCATATATTTT
CDR3 protein: CASSPAGGLYGNTIYF

D gene: TRBD2
V gene: TRBV7-2
J gene: TRBJ2-3
clone size: .
CDR3 DNA: TGTGCCAGCAGCTTAGAGCGTCTAGCGGAGAAGCACAGATACGCGTATTTT
CDR3 protein: CASSLERLAEKHRYAYF

D gene: TRBD2
V gene: TRBV12-3/TRBV12-4
J gene: TRBJ2-4
clone size: .
CDR3 DNA: TGTGCCAGCAGGTCCGGACTAGCGGGGGGGTGGGAGCAGTACTTC
CDR3 protein: CASRSGLAGGWEQYF

D gene: TRBD2
V gene: TRBV7-9
J gene: TRBJ2-5
clone size: few
CDR3 DNA: TGTGCCAGCAGCTCTACTAGCGGGGGGTCGGGCGAAGAGACCCAGTACTTC
CDR3 protein: CASSSTSGGSGEETQYF

D gene: TRBD1
V gene: TRBV7-2
J gene: TRBJ1-1
clone size: .
CDR3 DNA: TGTGCCAGCTTCCAGGGGGTGAACACTGAAGCTTTCTTT
CDR3 protein: CASFQGVNTEAFF

D gene: .
V gene: TRBV7-3
J gene: TRBJ1-6
clone size: few
CDR3 DNA: TGTGCCAGCAGCTCCGCAGGGAAGAATTCACCCCTCCACTTT
CDR3 protein: CASSSAGKNSPLHF

D gene: .
V gene: TRBV5-1
J gene: TRBJ2-1
clone size: .
CDR3 DNA: TGCGCCAGCAGCTTGGAGACTAGTCGGCCCTACAATGAGCAGTTCTTC
CDR3 protein: CASSLETSRPYNEQFF

D gene: .
V gene: TRBV18
J gene: TRBJ1-4
clone size: .
CDR3 DNA: TGTGCCAGCACTGACGGTACAACTAATGAAAAACTGTTTTTT
CDR3 protein: CASTDGTTNEKLFF

D gene: .
V gene: TRBV14
J gene: TRBJ2-7
clone size: .
CDR3 DNA: TGTGCCAGCAGCCATCCGGGGCAAGGATTTTACGAGCAGTACTTC
CDR3 protein: CASSHPGQGFYEQYF

D gene: .
V gene: TRBV4-1
J gene: TRBJ1-2
clone size: .
CDR3 DNA: TGCGCCAGCAGCCAAGAAGTGTCAGCCGATTACTATGGCTACACCTTC
CDR3 protein: CASSQEVSADYYGYTF

D gene: .
V gene: TRBV7-9
J gene: TRBJ2-7
clone size: many
CDR3 DNA: TGTGCCAGCAGCTTAGGGGCGGTTTACGAGCAGTACTTC
CDR3 protein: CASSLGAVYEQYF

D gene: TRBD1
V gene: TRBV19
J gene: TRBJ1-1
clone size: .
CDR3 DNA: TGTGCCAGTAGTACGGGACAGAGGAACACTGAAGCTTTCTTT
CDR3 protein: CASSTGQRNTEAFF

D gene: .
V gene: TRBV12-3/TRBV12-4
J gene: TRBJ2-7
clone size: many
CDR3 DNA: TGTGCCAGCAGTGGCGTAATTCGGAACGAGCAGTACTTC
CDR3 protein: CASSGVIRNEQYF

D gene: .
V gene: TRBV5-1
J gene: TRBJ2-5
clone size: .
CDR3 DNA: TGCGCCAGCAGCAGGGGGGTGGAGACCCAGTACTTC
CDR3 protein: CASSRGVETQYF

D gene: TRBD1
V gene: TRBV25-1
J gene: TRBJ1-2
clone size: few
CDR3 DNA: TGTGCCAGCAGGGGCTTGGGGACAGGGGTTAAAAACTATGGCTACACCTTC
CDR3 protein: CASRGLGTGVKNYGYTF

D gene: TRBD1
V gene: TRBV20-1
J gene: TRBJ2-3
clone size: .
CDR3 DNA: TGCAGTGCTAGAGATCTGCGGCAGGGGGTATTTGAGGGTACGCAGTATTTT
CDR3 protein: CSARDLRQGVFEGTQYF

D gene: .
V gene: TRBV6-5
J gene: TRBJ2-7
clone size: .
CDR3 DNA: TGTGCCAGCAGTTACCCTACAGGTGGTGGGTCCTACGAGCAGTACTTC
CDR3 protein: CASSYPTGGGSYEQYF

D gene: .
V gene: TRBV3-1
J gene: TRBJ1-4
clone size: .
CDR3 DNA: TGTGCCAGCAGCCAAATGGGACGGGGCAGCGAAAAACTGTTTTTT
CDR3 protein: CASSQMGRGSEKLFF

D gene: .
V gene: TRBV11-1
J gene: TRBJ2-7
clone size: .
CDR3 DNA: TGTGCCAGCAGCTTAGGAATCGCCTACGAGCAGTACTTC
CDR3 protein: CASSLGIAYEQYF

D gene: .
V gene: TRBV7-2
J gene: TRBJ2-1
clone size: .
CDR3 DNA: TGTGCCAGCAGCGCAGGAGGCGAGAGCTCCTACAATGAGCAGTTCTTC
CDR3 protein: CASSAGGESSYNEQFF

D gene: TRBD1
V gene: TRBV29-1
J gene: TRBJ2-3
clone size: .
CDR3 DNA: TGCAGCCCCGACGGTCAGGGGGCGCCCCCAGATACGCAGTATTTT
CDR3 protein: CSPDGQGAPPDTQYF

D gene: .
V gene: TRBV4-3
J gene: TRBJ2-2
clone size: few
CDR3 DNA: TGCGCCAGCAGCCAAGGGGGCGCGGGCACCGGGGAGCTGTTTTTT
CDR3 protein: CASSQGGAGTGELFF

D gene: TRBD1
V gene: TRBV7-2
J gene: TRBJ2-7
clone size: .
CDR3 DNA: TGTGCCAGCAGCTTACTTTCGGGCAGGGGGCGCTTAAATGAGCAGTACTTC
CDR3 protein: CASSLLSGRGRLNEQYF

D gene: TRBD2
V gene: TRBV7-2
J gene: TRBJ2-5
clone size: many
CDR3 DNA: TGTGCCAGCAGCAGTAGCGGGGGAGAGACCCAGTACTTC
CDR3 protein: CASSSSGGETQYF

D gene: .
V gene: TRBV20-1
J gene: TRBJ1-2
clone size: .
CDR3 DNA: TGCAGTGCAACTGACAGGCCCCGACACGACGGCTACACCTTC
CDR3 protein: CSATDRPRHDGYTF

D gene: TRBD2
V gene: TRBV10-3
J gene: TRBJ2-3
clone size: few
CDR3 DNA: TGTGCCATCAGTGAGCCCAACGGGGGGTCAGATACGCAGTATTTT
CDR3 protein: CAISEPNGGSDTQYF

D gene: TRBD1
V gene: TRBV25-1
J gene: TRBJ2-1
clone size: few
CDR3 DNA: TGTGCCAGCAGTGAACGGGCAGGGGGCCACGATGAGCAGTTCTTC
CDR3 protein: CASSERAGGHDEQFF

D gene: TRBD1
V gene: TRBV10-3
J gene: TRBJ2-3
clone size: .
CDR3 DNA: TGTGCCATCAGTGACCTCTCAGGGGGTAGCACAGATACGCAGTATTTT
CDR3 protein: CAISDLSGGSTDTQYF